This T cell receptor (beta chain) was observed in a study of blood T cell repertoires in COVID-19. Trimming removed 0 bases at V and 3 bases at J, with 12 bases between. In germline, CDR1 is SGHNT, CDR2 YYREEE (reference sequence). CDR3 length: 16 amino acids. Assay: immunoSEQ multiplex PCR; the TCRdb copy retains only in-frame clones and omits some. This sample yields about 150,000 clones, of which roughly 80% are seen a single time; approximately 3.7% belongs to the top ten. The chain uses TRBV5-4 and TRBJ2-2; D gene uncertain. Source material: peripheral blood. This sequence was found in an elderly woman with acute or convalescent COVID-19. The CDR3 region is CASSLGSRVDTGELFF. The CDR3 DNA reads as TGTGCCAGCAGCTTGGGTAGCCGGGTGGACACCGGGGAGCTGTTTTTT.